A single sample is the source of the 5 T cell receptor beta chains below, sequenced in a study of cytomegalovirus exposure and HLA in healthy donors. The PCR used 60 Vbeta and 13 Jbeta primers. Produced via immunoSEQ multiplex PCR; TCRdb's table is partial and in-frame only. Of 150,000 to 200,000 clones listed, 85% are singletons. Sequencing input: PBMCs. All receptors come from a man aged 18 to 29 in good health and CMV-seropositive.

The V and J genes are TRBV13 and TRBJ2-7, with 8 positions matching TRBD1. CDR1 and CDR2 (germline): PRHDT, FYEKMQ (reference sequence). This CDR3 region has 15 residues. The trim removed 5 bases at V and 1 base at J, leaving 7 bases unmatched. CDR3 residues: CASSHPTGGSYEQYF. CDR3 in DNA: TGTGCCAGCAGCCATCCTACAGGGGGGTCCTACGAGCAGTACTTC. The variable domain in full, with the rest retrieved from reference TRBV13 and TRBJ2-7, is AAGVIQSPRHLIKEKRETATLKCYPIPRHDTVYWYQQGPGQDPQFLISFYEKMQSDKGSIPDRFSAQQFSDYHSELNMSSLELGDSALYFCASSHPTGGSYEQYFGPGTRLTVT.

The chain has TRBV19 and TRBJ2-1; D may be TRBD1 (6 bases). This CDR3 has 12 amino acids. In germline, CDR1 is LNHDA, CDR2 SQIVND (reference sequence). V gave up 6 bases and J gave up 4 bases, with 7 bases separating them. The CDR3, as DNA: TGTGCCAGTAGGGACAGATACAATGAGCAGTTCTTC. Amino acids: CASRDRYNEQFF.

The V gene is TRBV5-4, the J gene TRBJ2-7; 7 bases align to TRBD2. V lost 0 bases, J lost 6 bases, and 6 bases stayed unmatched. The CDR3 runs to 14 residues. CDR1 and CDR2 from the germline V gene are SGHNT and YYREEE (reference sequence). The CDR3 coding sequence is TGTGCCAGCAGCTTGGCGGCGGGGGTGGGCGAGCAGTACTTC. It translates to CASSLAAGVGEQYF.

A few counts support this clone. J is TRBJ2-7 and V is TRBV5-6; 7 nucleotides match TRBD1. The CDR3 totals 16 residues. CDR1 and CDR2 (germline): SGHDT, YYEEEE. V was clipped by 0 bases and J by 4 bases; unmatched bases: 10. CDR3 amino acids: CASSLVRDRVAYEQYF. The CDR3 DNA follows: TGTGCCAGCAGCTTGGTACGCGACAGGGTCGCTTACGAGCAGTACTTC.

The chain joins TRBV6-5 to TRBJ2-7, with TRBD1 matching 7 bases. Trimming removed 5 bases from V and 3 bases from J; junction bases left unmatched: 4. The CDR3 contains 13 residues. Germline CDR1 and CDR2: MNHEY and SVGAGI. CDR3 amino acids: CASSKGADYEQYF. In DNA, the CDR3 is TGTGCCAGCAGTAAGGGGGCGGACTACGAGCAGTACTTC.